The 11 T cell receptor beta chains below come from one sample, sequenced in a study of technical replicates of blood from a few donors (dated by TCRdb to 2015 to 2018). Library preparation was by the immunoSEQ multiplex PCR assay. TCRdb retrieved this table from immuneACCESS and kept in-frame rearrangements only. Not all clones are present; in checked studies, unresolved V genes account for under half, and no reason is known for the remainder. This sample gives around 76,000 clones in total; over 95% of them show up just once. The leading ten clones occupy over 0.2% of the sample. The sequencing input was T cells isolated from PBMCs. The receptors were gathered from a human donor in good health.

The CDR3 protein is CASSPLSSEETQYF. In nucleotides, the CDR3 is TGTGCCAGCAGCCCTCTTAGCTCCGAAGAGACCCAGTACTTC. This sequence joins TRBV7-9 and TRBJ2-5; D gene ambiguous. Trimming stripped 5 bases from V and 3 bases from J, with 13 bases between. Germline loops: CDR1 SEHNR, CDR2 FQNEAQ (reference sequence). This CDR3 comprises 14 residues.

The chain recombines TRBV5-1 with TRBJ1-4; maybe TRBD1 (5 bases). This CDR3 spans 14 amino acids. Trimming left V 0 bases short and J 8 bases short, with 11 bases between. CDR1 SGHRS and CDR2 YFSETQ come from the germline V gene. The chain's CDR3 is CASSLDWGGEKLFF. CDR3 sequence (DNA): TGCGCCAGCAGCTTGGATTGGGGGGGAGAAAAACTGTTTTTT. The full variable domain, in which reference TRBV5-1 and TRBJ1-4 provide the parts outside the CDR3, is KAGVTQTPRYLIKTRGQQVTLSCSPISGHRSVSWYQQTPGQGLQFLFEYFSETQRNKGNFPGRFSGRQFSNSRSEMNVSTLELGDSALYLCASSLDWGGEKLFFGSGTQLSVL.

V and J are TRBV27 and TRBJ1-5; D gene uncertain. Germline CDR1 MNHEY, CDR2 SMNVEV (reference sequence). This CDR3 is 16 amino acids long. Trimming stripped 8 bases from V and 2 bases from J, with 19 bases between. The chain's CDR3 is CASLAPRVGGNQPQHF. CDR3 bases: TGTGCCAGCCTCGCACCAAGAGTCGGGGGCAATCAGCCCCAGCATTTT.

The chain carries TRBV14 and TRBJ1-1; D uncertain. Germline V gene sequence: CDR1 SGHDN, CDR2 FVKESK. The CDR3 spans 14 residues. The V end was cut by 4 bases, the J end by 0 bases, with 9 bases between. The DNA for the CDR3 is TGTGCCAGCAGCCTACAGACGGTGAACACTGAAGCTTTCTTT. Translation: CASSLQTVNTEAFF.

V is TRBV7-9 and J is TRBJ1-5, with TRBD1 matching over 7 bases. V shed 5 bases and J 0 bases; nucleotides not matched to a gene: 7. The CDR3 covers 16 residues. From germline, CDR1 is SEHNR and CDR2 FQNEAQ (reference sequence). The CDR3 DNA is TGTGCCAGCAGCCGGGACAGTTCATATAGCAATCAGCCCCAGCATTTT. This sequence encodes CASSRDSSYSNQPQHF.

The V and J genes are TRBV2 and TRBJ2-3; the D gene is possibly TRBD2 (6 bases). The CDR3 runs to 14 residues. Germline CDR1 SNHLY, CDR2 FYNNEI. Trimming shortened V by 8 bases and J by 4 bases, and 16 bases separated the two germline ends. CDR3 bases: TGTGCCAGCGGGAGACTAGGGGAGCCAGATACGCAGTATTTT. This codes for CASGRLGEPDTQYF.

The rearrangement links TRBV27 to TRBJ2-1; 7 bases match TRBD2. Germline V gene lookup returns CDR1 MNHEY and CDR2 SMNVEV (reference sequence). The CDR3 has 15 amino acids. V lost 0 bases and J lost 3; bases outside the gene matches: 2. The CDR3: CASSLSRGGYNEQFF. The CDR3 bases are TGTGCCAGCAGTTTATCCCGCGGGGGCTACAATGAGCAGTTCTTC.

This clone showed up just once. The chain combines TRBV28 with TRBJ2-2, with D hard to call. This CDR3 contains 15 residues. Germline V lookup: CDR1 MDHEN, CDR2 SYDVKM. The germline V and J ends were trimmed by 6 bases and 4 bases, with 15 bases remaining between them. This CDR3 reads CASSYMNRGTGELFF. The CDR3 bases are TGTGCCAGCAGCTACATGAATAGAGGCACCGGGGAGCTGTTTTTT.

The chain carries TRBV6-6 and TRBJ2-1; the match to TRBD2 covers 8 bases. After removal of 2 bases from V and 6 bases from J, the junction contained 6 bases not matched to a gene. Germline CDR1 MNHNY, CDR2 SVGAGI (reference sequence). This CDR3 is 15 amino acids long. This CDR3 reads CASSYGLAGVNEQFF. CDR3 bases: TGTGCCAGCAGTTACGGCCTAGCGGGCGTCAATGAGCAGTTCTTC.

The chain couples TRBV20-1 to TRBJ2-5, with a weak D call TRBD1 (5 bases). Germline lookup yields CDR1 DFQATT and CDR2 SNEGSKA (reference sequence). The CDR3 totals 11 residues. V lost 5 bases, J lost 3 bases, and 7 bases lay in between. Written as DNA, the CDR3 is TGCAGTGCTCTAGGGGAAGAGACCCAGTACTTC. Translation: CSALGEETQYF.

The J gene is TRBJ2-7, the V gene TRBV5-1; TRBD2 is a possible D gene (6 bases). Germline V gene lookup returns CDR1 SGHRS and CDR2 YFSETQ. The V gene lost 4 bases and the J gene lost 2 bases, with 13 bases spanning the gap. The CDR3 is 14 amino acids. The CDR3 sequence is CASSIGRGAYEQYF. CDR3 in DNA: TGCGCCAGCAGCATAGGCCGCGGGGCCTACGAGCAGTACTTC. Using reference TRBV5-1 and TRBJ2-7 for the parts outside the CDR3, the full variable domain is KAGVTQTPRYLIKTRGQQVTLSCSPISGHRSVSWYQQTPGQGLQFLFEYFSETQRNKGNFPGRFSGRQFSNSRSEMNVSTLELGDSALYLCASSIGRGAYEQYFGPGTRLTVT.